The text below deals with one TCR beta chain. The V gene lost 4 bases and the J gene lost 0 bases, with 11 bases spanning the gap. The CDR3 is 14 residues long. Germline CDR1 SQVTM, CDR2 ANQGSEA. The data originate from a study of CD8+ T cells in alopecia areata. Turning to the study itself: Percent of scalp involved defined treated patients' severity scores.

The sequencing template was cDNA reverse transcribed from extracted RNA. Clones were sequenced by immunoSEQ multiplex PCR, and TCRdb holds only the in-frame ones, with some missing. The table records approximately 200,000 clones, 40% to 45% of them present only once. The treatment denotes: oral pan-JAK inhibitor, 5-10 mg twice daily. The chain couples TRBV29-1 to TRBJ2-3; tentative D call: TRBD2 (5 bases). The sequence was obtained from a human donor with alopecia areata. The starting material was CD4+ T cells sorted from blood, obtained at approximately week 36, from a patient treated with tofacitinib. This chain's CDR3 is CSVAIARSTDTQYF. The CDR3 nucleotides read TGCAGCGTTGCCATAGCGAGGAGCACAGATACGCAGTATTTT.